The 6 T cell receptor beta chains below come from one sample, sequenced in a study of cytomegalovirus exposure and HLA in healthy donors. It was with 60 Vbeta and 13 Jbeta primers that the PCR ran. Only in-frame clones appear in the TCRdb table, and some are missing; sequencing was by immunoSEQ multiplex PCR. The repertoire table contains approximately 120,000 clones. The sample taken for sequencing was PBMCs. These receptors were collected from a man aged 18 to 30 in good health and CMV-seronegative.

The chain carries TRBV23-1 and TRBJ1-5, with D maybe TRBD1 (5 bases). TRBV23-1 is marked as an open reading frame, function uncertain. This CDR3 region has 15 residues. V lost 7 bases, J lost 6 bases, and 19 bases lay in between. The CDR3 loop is CASTYGGRFGQPQHF. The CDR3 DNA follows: TGCGCCAGCACGTATGGGGGGAGATTCGGTCAGCCCCAGCATTTT.

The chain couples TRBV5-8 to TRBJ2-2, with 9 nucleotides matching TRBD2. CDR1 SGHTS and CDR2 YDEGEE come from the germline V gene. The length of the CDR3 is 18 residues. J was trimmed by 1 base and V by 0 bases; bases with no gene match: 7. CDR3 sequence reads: CASSLGSGLAWNTGELFF. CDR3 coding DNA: TGTGCCAGCAGCTTGGGGTCTGGACTAGCGTGGAACACCGGGGAGCTGTTTTTT. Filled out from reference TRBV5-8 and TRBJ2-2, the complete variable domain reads EAGVTQSPTHLIKTRGQQATLRCSPISGHTSVYWYQQALGLGLQFLLWYDEGEERNRGNFPPRFSGRQFPNYSSELNVNALELEDSALYLCASSLGSGLAWNTGELFFGEGSRLTVL.

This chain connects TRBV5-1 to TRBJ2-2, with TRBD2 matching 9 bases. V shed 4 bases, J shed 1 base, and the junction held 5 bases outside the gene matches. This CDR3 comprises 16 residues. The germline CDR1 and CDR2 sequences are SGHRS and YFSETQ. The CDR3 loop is CASSMGLAMNTGELFF. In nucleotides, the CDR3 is TGCGCCAGCAGCATGGGACTAGCTATGAACACCGGGGAGCTGTTTTTT. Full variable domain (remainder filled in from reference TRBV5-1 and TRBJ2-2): KAGVTQTPRYLIKTRGQQVTLSCSPISGHRSVSWYQQTPGQGLQFLFEYFSETQRNKGNFPGRFSGRQFSNSRSEMNVSTLELGDSALYLCASSMGLAMNTGELFFGEGSRLTVL.

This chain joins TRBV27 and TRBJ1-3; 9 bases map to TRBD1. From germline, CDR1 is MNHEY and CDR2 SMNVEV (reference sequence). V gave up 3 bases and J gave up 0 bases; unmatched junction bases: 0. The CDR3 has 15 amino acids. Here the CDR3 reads CASSLTGGSGNTIYF. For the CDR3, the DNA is TGTGCCAGCAGTTTGACAGGGGGCTCTGGAAACACCATATATTTT.

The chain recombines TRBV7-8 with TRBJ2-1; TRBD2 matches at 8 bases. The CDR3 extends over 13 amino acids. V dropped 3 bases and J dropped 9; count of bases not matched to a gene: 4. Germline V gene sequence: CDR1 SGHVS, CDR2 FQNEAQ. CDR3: CASSFGLAAEQFF. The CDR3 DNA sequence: TGTGCCAGCAGCTTCGGACTAGCTGCTGAGCAGTTCTTC.

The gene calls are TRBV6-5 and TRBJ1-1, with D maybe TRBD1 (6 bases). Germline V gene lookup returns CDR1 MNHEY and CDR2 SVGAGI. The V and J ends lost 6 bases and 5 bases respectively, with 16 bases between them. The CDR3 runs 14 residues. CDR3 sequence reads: CASRDTGLGTEAFF. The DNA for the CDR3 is TGTGCCAGCAGGGACACAGGGTTAGGGACTGAAGCTTTCTTT.